These 27 T cell receptor beta chains share one sample of origin, sequenced in a study of CD8+CD57+ T cells in acquired aplastic anemia. Using genomic DNA as the template, TCR beta VDJ and CDR3 profiling was carried out. TCRdb used MiXCR to reprocess the reads, holding one entry per CDR3 protein. This repertoire shows 400,000 to 450,000 distinct CDR3 sequences, about two thirds found once; its top ten account for 3% to 4.5%. Sequenced input: sorted CD4+, CD8+, or CD8+CD57+ T cells (not recorded which) from PBMCs. These receptors were obtained from a human donor in good health, serving as a control.

The gene calls are TRBV7-8 and TRBJ2-7; 7 bases map to TRBD1. V was clipped by 3 bases and J by 5 bases; unmatched bases: 10. Germline V gene data show CDR1 as SGHVS and CDR2 as FQNEAQ. The CDR3 totals 15 residues. The CDR3 coding sequence is TGTGCCAGCAGCTTGGTGACAGGGAGTGTTCACGAGCAGTACTTC. The encoded protein is CASSLVTGSVHEQYF.

This chain links TRBV5-1 with TRBJ2-3, with TRBD2 identical over 8 bases. Germline assignment: CDR1 SGHRS and CDR2 YFSETQ. This CDR3 has 15 residues. J lost 6 bases, V lost 5 bases, and 11 bases had no gene match. CDR3 nucleotides: TGCGCCAGCAGACTGGCTGGGGGACTAGGGGATACGCAGTATTTT. Its protein product is CASRLAGGLGDTQYF.

On this clonotype: The germline gene is not matched at one end of the junction; a read error may be the cause. This chain joins TRBV15 and TRBJ1-2; TRBD1 might be the D (5 bases). The germline gives CDR1 LNHNV, CDR2 YYDKDF (reference sequence). CDR3 length equals 16 residues. The CDR3 DNA follows: TGTGCCACCGGCAGAGATCGTACAGGAACCTTCTATGGCTACACCTTC. Its protein is CATGRDRTGTFYGYTF.

The gene calls are TRBV7-2 and TRBJ2-7; 8 positions match TRBD1. V lost 9 bases and J lost 6; bases outside the gene matches: 13. This CDR3 spans 14 amino acids. Germline values: CDR1 SGHTA, CDR2 FQGNSA. CDR3 nucleotides: TGTGCCAGTAGTACCGGGACAGGTCTAGCCGAGCAGTACTTC. Amino acid sequence: CASSTGTGLAEQYF. Supplemented by reference TRBV7-2 and TRBJ2-7, the full variable domain reads GAGVSQSPSNKVTEKGKDVELRCDPISGHTALYWYRQSLGQGLEFLIYFQGNSAPDKSGLPSDRFSAERTGGSVSTLTIQRTQQEDSAVYLCASSTGTGLAEQYFGPGTRLTVT.

The chain has TRBV2 and TRBJ2-5; 8 nucleotides match TRBD1. CDR3 length: 17 residues. From germline, CDR1 is SNHLY and CDR2 FYNNEI. The ends lost 10 bases at V and 5 bases at J; junction bases unmatched: 21. The chain's CDR3 is CATRGERGTGQGETQYF. CDR3 DNA sequence: TGTGCCACCAGGGGAGAAAGGGGGACAGGCCAAGGGGAGACCCAGTACTTC.

Remarks on this clonotype: One base away lies a much larger clone, so this may be a sequencing read error. The V and J genes are TRBV2 and TRBJ2-3, with a tentative D call TRBD2 (6 bases). The V gene's germline CDR1 is SNHLY and CDR2 FYNNEI. The CDR3 is made up of 12 amino acids. The germline V and J ends were trimmed by 6 bases and 4 bases, with 8 bases remaining between them. CDR3 sequence: CASSSSADTQYF. The CDR3 coding sequence is TGTGCCAGCAGCTCTAGCGCAGATACGCAGTATTTT.

J is TRBJ2-7 and V is TRBV20-1; the D call may be TRBD1 or TRBD2 (5 bases each). The length of the CDR3 is 11 residues. Trimming removed 3 bases at V and 13 bases at J, with 16 bases between. Germline lookup yields CDR1 DFQATT and CDR2 SNEGSKA (reference sequence). This CDR3 reads CSASGLRESYF. The CDR3 DNA reads as TGCAGTGCTAGTGGGCTCAGGGAGAGTTACTTC.

The V gene is TRBV15, the J gene TRBJ1-4; tentative D call: TRBD1 (5 bases). Germline V lookup: CDR1 LNHNV, CDR2 YYDKDF (reference sequence). The CDR3 length is 17 residues. V was shortened by 0 bases and J by 10 bases, with 21 bases between the two germline ends. In DNA, the CDR3 is TGTGCCACCAGCAGAGATCGTGTCACAGGACAAGGAGGAAAACTGTTTTTT. Translating gives CATSRDRVTGQGGKLFF.

This clonotype appeared a few times. Just one base apart from a much larger clone, this may be a read error. No DNA is shown, since the ends of the CDR3 on it are uncertain; the CDR3 is the one TCRdb lists. The gene calls are TRBV6-5 and TRBJ1-2. A total of 13 residues make up the CDR3, ends included. Germline CDR1 is MNHEY and CDR2 is SVGAGI. CDR3 residues: CASSSSVNYGYTF.

CDR3 region: CASSPGADPTALYF. The DNA of the CDR3 is TGTGCCAGCAGCCCCGGGGCAGACCCGACCGCGCTATATTTT. The chain couples TRBV7-2 to TRBJ1-3, with D possibly TRBD1 on 5 matching bases. This CDR3 has 14 residues. CDR1 is SGHTA, CDR2 FQGNSA, per germline. V was pared by 5 bases and J by 14 bases, with 22 bases between.

This clonotype was counted a few times. CDR3 DNA: TGTGCCAGCAGCATGGGCATGCCCTATGGCTACACCTTC. Translation gives CASSMGMPYGYTF. The chain has TRBV4-2 and TRBJ1-2; D is unclear. V lost 5 bases to trimming and J lost 4 bases, with 11 bases between them. Germline V lookup: CDR1 LGHNA, CDR2 YNFKEQ. The CDR3 loop spans 13 amino acids.

This clonotype appeared once. The rearrangement uses TRBV9 and TRBJ2-5, with unresolved D. With 6 bases removed from V and 14 bases from J, the gap between germline ends came to 26 bases. The CDR3 length is 14 residues. Per the germline V gene, CDR1 is SGDLS and CDR2 is YYNGEE. The CDR3 DNA reads as TGTGCCAGCAAACTCGGTCGCCAGTCCGCGACCAATTACTTC. It encodes CASKLGRQSATNYF.

The V call is TRBV10-3, the J call TRBJ1-5, with unresolved D. There are 18 residues in the CDR3. Germline lookup yields CDR1 ENHRY and CDR2 SYGVKD. V lost 2 bases and J 2 bases, leaving 19 bases between the germline ends. In DNA form, the CDR3 reads TGTGCCATCAGTGAGGGGGTGGGTCGAACCGGGGGCAATCAGCCCCAGCATTTT. The encoded protein is CAISEGVGRTGGNQPQHF.

Concerning this clonotype itself: The junction shows a germline mismatch at one end, possibly a read error. The genes are TRBV7-9 and TRBJ1-2; D remains ambiguous. Germline V gene lookup returns CDR1 SEHNR and CDR2 FQNEAQ (reference sequence). The CDR3 length is 14 residues. CDR3 coding DNA: TGTGCCAGCAGCGTAGTGGGGATCGATGAAAAACTGTTTTTC. Amino acid sequence: CASSVVGIDEKLFF.

The sample holds one count of this clonotype. The CDR3 is CASSLVTGAGDTEAFF. CDR3 DNA: TGTGCCAGCAGCTTAGTGACGGGCGCTGGGGACACTGAAGCTTTCTTT. The genes are TRBV11-2 and TRBJ1-1; D unclear. The germline V and J ends were trimmed by 1 base and 3 bases, with 15 bases remaining between them. This CDR3 is built from 16 residues. Germline V lookup: CDR1 SGHAT, CDR2 FQNNGV.

This clonotype was observed a few times. The chain is built from TRBV9 and TRBJ2-1; D is ambiguous. The CDR3 consists of 14 residues. Germline CDR1 SGDLS, CDR2 YYNGEE. The ends were cut back, 2 bases at V and 5 bases at J, with 11 bases in the middle. The CDR3 coding sequence is TGTGCCAGCAGCGTCAACGGACGTGACAATGAGCAGTTCTTC. It translates to CASSVNGRDNEQFF.

The genes are TRBV12-5 and TRBJ2-7; maybe TRBD1 (6 bases). CDR1 is LGHNT and CDR2 is FRNRAP in the germline V gene. The CDR3 is made up of 12 amino acids. The CDR3 DNA reads as TGTGCCAGCAGTTTAATGCAGGGGTGGCAGTACTTC. It yields the protein CASSLMQGWQYF.

Concerning this clonotype: As the CDR3 is not closed by the conserved phenylalanine or tryptophan, this likely results from a read error. No DNA is shown, since the ends of the CDR3 on it are uncertain; the CDR3 is the one TCRdb lists. The CDR3 is CASSLQGQGYTLHS. The chain recombines TRBV2 with TRBJ1-6; the D call of TRBD1 is as the table states it, not checked on the DNA. The CDR3 numbers 14 amino acids, ends counted. Germline lookup yields CDR1 SNHLY and CDR2 FYNNEI.

The chain is built from TRBV12-3 or TRBV12-4 and TRBJ2-7; D might be TRBD1 (5 bases). There are 14 residues in the CDR3. The germline V and J ends were trimmed by 7 bases and 2 bases, with 15 bases remaining between them. CDR3 sequence (DNA): TGTGCCAGCACCTATGACAGCCACACCTACGAGCAGTACTTC. It encodes CASTYDSHTYEQYF.

In regard to this clonotype: Given the absence of the conserved phenylalanine or tryptophan at the CDR3 end, a read error is likely. The chain uses TRBV29-1 and TRBJ2-7; D unclear. This CDR3 comprises 10 residues. The V end lost 5 bases, the J end lost 6 bases, and 8 bases lay between the germline ends. CDR1 and CDR2 (germline): SQVTM, ANQGSEA. This CDR3 reads CSVHASEQYL. As DNA, the CDR3 is TGCAGCGTTCATGCATCCGAGCAGTACTTG.

The V gene is TRBV19, the J gene TRBJ2-3, with a tentative D call TRBD1 (6 bases). Gene TRBJ2-7 matches the end of the DNA better, so the J call may be wrong. The CDR3 is 13 residues long. Germline assignment: CDR1 LNHDA and CDR2 SQIVND (reference sequence). The CDR3 here is CASSRQASYEQYF. The DNA of the CDR3 is TGTGCCAGTAGCCGACAGGCCAGCTACGAGCAGTACTTC.

This clonotype was observed once. V gene TRBV7-2 combines with J gene TRBJ2-5; a weak D match, TRBD2 (6 bases). Germline CDR1 is SGHTA and CDR2 is FQGNSA. The V end was cut by 4 bases, the J end by 4 bases, with 22 bases between. The CDR3 totals 17 residues. The CDR3 is CASSCRTGTDGGETQYF. CDR3 DNA: TGTGCCAGCAGCTGTAGAACCGGGACTGACGGGGGAGAGACCCAGTACTTC.

The J gene is TRBJ2-3, the V gene TRBV5-1, with no clear D. Trimming pared 0 bases from V and 8 bases from J, leaving 13 bases between. CDR3 length: 14 amino acids. CDR1 and CDR2 (germline): SGHRS, YFSETQ. In nucleotides, the CDR3 is TGCGCCAGCAGCTTGGGTAGCAATCAGCCTACGCAGTATTTT. This codes for CASSLGSNQPTQYF.

Worth noting for this clonotype: Without the conserved terminal phenylalanine or tryptophan, this CDR3 likely stems from a read error. No DNA is shown, since the ends of the CDR3 on it are uncertain; the CDR3 is the one TCRdb lists. The chain carries TRBV7-2 and TRBJ2-1; TRBD1, as called in the table, went unchecked against the DNA. The CDR3 is 12 amino acids in total, end residues counted. The germline V gene has CDR1 SGHTA and CDR2 FQGNSA. The CDR3 reads CASSLGVRQGVV.

The rearrangement uses TRBV25-1 and TRBJ2-2, with 9 bases matching TRBD1. The CDR3 is 15 residues long. Per the germline V gene, CDR1 is MGHDK and CDR2 is SYGVNS. With V trimmed by 4 bases and J by 3 bases, 3 bases remained unmatched. CDR3 protein: CASSVRDRDTGELFF. CDR3 DNA sequence: TGTGCCAGCAGTGTCCGGGACAGGGACACCGGGGAGCTGTTTTTT.

To note about this clonotype: The conserved phenylalanine or tryptophan normally closing the CDR3 is absent here, so this likely arose from a read error. The limits of the CDR3 on the DNA are not certain, so only TCRdb's listed CDR3 is given. The rearrangement uses TRBV24-1 and TRBJ2-5; TRBD2 was called by the table and not checked on the DNA. CDR1 and CDR2 (germline): KGHDR, SFDVKD. The CDR3 region is 14 residues in length, termini included. The CDR3 reads CATSASQDGRISHC.

A few counts support this clonotype. One base away lies a much larger clone, so this may be a sequencing read error. The J gene is TRBJ2-3, the V gene TRBV2, with 7 positions matching TRBD1. CDR1 SNHLY and CDR2 FYNNEI come from the germline V gene. This CDR3 region has 14 residues. The CDR3 region has the DNA TGTGCCGGCAGCTTAGGACAGGTTGACGATACGCAGTATTTT. Protein: CAGSLGQVDDTQYF.